The 16 T cell receptor beta chains listed next were all sequenced from one sample in a study of CD8+CD57+ T cells in acquired aplastic anemia. The sequenced patients had an expansion of CD8+CD57+ cells seen by flow cytometry. Template material for TCR beta VDJ and CDR3 profiling consisted of genomic DNA. MiXCR, applied by TCRdb to the reads, yields one record per CDR3 protein. The table shows fewer than 85,000 distinct CDR3 sequences, with around 70% occurring only once. The sequenced material came from sorted CD4+, CD8+, or CD8+CD57+ T cells (not recorded which) from PBMCs. Source of these receptors: a human donor with aplastic anemia.

Details on this clonotype: An end of the junction differs from the germline gene, which may be a read error. CDR3 sequence (DNA): TGTGCTAGCAGCTTAAGGCTAGCGGGGGAAGGAGAGACCCAGTACTTC. Amino acid sequence: CASSLRLAGEGETQYF. The J gene is TRBJ2-5, the V gene TRBV7-7; 10 nucleotides line up with TRBD2. Per germline, CDR1 SSHAT and CDR2 FNYEAQ (reference sequence). The CDR3 has 16 residues. The full variable domain, completed using reference TRBV7-7 and TRBJ2-5, is GAGVSQSPRYKVTKRGQDVTLRCDPISSHATLYWYQQALGQGPEFLTYFNYEAQPDKSGLPSDRFSAERPEGSISTLTIQRTEQRDSAMYRCASSLRLAGEGETQYFGPGTRLLVL.

V usage is TRBV11-1 and J usage is TRBJ2-7, with 9 bases fitting TRBD1. The ends lost 3 bases at V and 4 bases at J; junction bases unmatched: 13. Germline loops: CDR1 SGHAT, CDR2 FQDESV (reference sequence). There are 17 residues in the CDR3. The CDR3 sequence: CASSLNLGQGRGYEQYF. DNA for the CDR3: TGTGCCAGCAGCTTGAACCTCGGACAGGGGAGGGGATACGAGCAGTACTTC.

This chain connects TRBV2 to TRBJ2-6, with D uncertain. Germline V gene lookup returns CDR1 SNHLY and CDR2 FYNNEI. The CDR3 has 13 residues. The V gene lost 2 bases and the J gene lost 6 bases, with 5 bases spanning the gap. This CDR3 reads CASSEQQANVLTF. In DNA, the CDR3 is TGTGCCAGCAGTGAACAACAGGCCAACGTCCTGACTTTC. Complete variable domain (other parts from reference TRBV2 and TRBJ2-6): EPEVTQTPSHQVTQMGQEVILRCVPISNHLYFYWYRQILGQKVEFLVSFYNNEISEKSEIFDDQFSVERPDGSNFTLKIRSTKLEDSAMYFCASSEQQANVLTFGAGSRLTVL.

The chain employs TRBV7-9 and TRBJ1-1; the D is unclear. Germline V gene lookup returns CDR1 SEHNR and CDR2 FQNEAQ (reference sequence). CDR3 length equals 12 residues. V was trimmed by 1 base and J by 2 bases, leaving 2 bases between them. The CDR3 coding sequence is TGTGCCAGCAGCTTAGTAAACACTGAAGCTTTCTTT. This sequence encodes CASSLVNTEAFF.

The chain employs TRBV7-9 and TRBJ1-2; D remains ambiguous. Germline V gives CDR1 SEHNR, CDR2 FQNEAQ (reference sequence). The CDR3 has 14 amino acids. Trimming removed 5 bases at V and 8 bases at J, with 18 bases between. Here the CDR3 reads CASSHYGTVWGYTF. DNA for the CDR3: TGTGCCAGCAGCCATTATGGCACAGTATGGGGCTACACCTTC.

The chain employs TRBV5-1 and TRBJ1-1, with 8 bases matching TRBD1. The CDR3 length is 15 residues. With 5 bases clipped from V and 4 bases from J, the junction kept 10 bases outside the gene matches. Germline loops: CDR1 SGHRS, CDR2 YFSETQ. In DNA, the CDR3 is TGCGCCAGCAGACCCACAAACAGGGGGAGCACTGAAGCTTTCTTT. It specifies CASRPTNRGSTEAFF.

The chain is built from TRBV25-1 and TRBJ1-2; weak D call: TRBD1 (5 bases). This CDR3 is 17 amino acids long. V dropped 3 bases and J dropped 0 bases, with 17 bases sitting between them. Germline V gene sequence: CDR1 MGHDK, CDR2 SYGVNS. CDR3 in amino acids: CASSDRGVTKANYGYTF. DNA of the CDR3: TGTGCCAGCAGTGATAGGGGAGTTACGAAAGCTAACTATGGCTACACCTTC.

This clonotype was seen only once. The V call is TRBV7-9, the J call TRBJ2-5, with D unclear. In germline, CDR1 is SEHNR, CDR2 FQNEAQ (reference sequence). This CDR3 is built from 14 residues. V was shortened by 0 bases and J by 2 bases, with 7 bases between the two germline ends. CDR3 sequence reads: CASSLAGLQETQYF. In nucleotides, the CDR3 is TGTGCCAGCAGCTTAGCAGGGCTACAAGAGACCCAGTACTTC.

This clonotype was observed at least ten times. V gene TRBV25-1 combines with J gene TRBJ1-6; D remains ambiguous. CDR1 and CDR2 from the germline V gene are MGHDK and SYGVNS. This CDR3 comprises 15 residues. V shed 3 bases and J shed 0 bases, with 6 bases lying between them. CDR3 nucleotide sequence: TGTGCCAGCAGTGAGCAAGGCTCCTATAATTCACCCCTCCACTTT. This sequence encodes CASSEQGSYNSPLHF.

The V call is TRBV20-1, the J call TRBJ2-5; possibly TRBD2 for D (5 bases). The germline V gene encodes CDR1 DFQATT and CDR2 SNEGSKA (reference sequence). The CDR3 is made up of 12 amino acids. V was shortened by 7 bases and J by 4 bases, with 13 bases between the two germline ends. The CDR3 sequence is CSVNGDTETQYF. The CDR3 nucleotides are TGCAGTGTCAACGGGGATACAGAGACCCAGTACTTC.

The rearrangement uses TRBV29-1 and TRBJ2-7; D uncertain. CDR3 length: 12 amino acids. CDR1 is SQVTM, CDR2 ANQGSEA, per germline. Deletions cut 4 bases from V and 3 bases from J, with 10 bases between. Here the CDR3 reads CSVAVSNYEQYF. CDR3 coding DNA: TGCAGCGTTGCTGTGTCAAACTACGAGCAGTACTTC.

The genes are TRBV7-2 and TRBJ1-5; D gene unclear. Trimming stripped 4 bases from V and 5 bases from J, with 9 bases between. The germline V gene encodes CDR1 SGHTA and CDR2 FQGNSA. The CDR3 runs to 13 residues. The CDR3 spells CASSSQIYQPQHF. The CDR3 coding sequence is TGTGCCAGCAGCTCTCAGATTTATCAGCCCCAGCATTTT.

This sequence joins TRBV2 and TRBJ2-7; D call uncertain. The CDR3 extends over 14 amino acids. The ends were cut back, 7 bases at V and 2 bases at J, with 15 bases in the middle. The germline CDR1 and CDR2 sequences are SNHLY and FYNNEI. The CDR3 coding sequence is TGTGCCAGCATCGGTGGGTCCCGGACCTACGAGCAGTACTTC. Its protein is CASIGGSRTYEQYF.

The V gene is TRBV24-1, the J gene TRBJ2-2; TRBD1 is a possible D gene (5 bases). The length of the CDR3 is 18 residues. The germline gives CDR1 KGHDR, CDR2 SFDVKD. Trimming took off 2 bases at V and 0 bases at J, with 15 bases between the two ends. The CDR3 coding sequence is TGTGCCACCAGTGATTCCCCCCAGGGCTGTGCGAACACCGGGGAGCTGTTTTTT. Residues: CATSDSPQGCANTGELFF.

The rearrangement joins TRBV20-1 to TRBJ2-5; D may be TRBD1 or TRBD2 (6 bases each). Germline loops: CDR1 DFQATT, CDR2 SNEGSKA (reference sequence). Trimming took 5 bases from V and 4 from J, leaving 14 bases between them. This CDR3 region has 13 residues. The DNA for the CDR3 is TGCAGTGCTGAAGGGGGACTTATAGAGACCCAGTACTTC. Translation: CSAEGGLIETQYF.

The chain is built from TRBV7-9 and TRBJ1-3; no clear D. V lost 1 base to trimming and J lost 8 bases, with 9 bases between them. The CDR3 is 13 residues long. The V gene's germline CDR1 is SEHNR and CDR2 FQNEAQ (reference sequence). The CDR3 DNA is TGTGCCAGCAGCTTAGGGGGTTGGGACACCATATATTTT. This gives the protein CASSLGGWDTIYF. The whole variable domain, filled in from reference TRBV7-9 and TRBJ1-3, reads DTGVSQNPRHKITKRGQNVTFRCDPISEHNRLYWYRQTLGQGPEFLTYFQNEAQLEKSRLLSDRFSAERPKGSFSTLEIQRTEQGDSAMYLCASSLGGWDTIYFGEGSWLTVV.